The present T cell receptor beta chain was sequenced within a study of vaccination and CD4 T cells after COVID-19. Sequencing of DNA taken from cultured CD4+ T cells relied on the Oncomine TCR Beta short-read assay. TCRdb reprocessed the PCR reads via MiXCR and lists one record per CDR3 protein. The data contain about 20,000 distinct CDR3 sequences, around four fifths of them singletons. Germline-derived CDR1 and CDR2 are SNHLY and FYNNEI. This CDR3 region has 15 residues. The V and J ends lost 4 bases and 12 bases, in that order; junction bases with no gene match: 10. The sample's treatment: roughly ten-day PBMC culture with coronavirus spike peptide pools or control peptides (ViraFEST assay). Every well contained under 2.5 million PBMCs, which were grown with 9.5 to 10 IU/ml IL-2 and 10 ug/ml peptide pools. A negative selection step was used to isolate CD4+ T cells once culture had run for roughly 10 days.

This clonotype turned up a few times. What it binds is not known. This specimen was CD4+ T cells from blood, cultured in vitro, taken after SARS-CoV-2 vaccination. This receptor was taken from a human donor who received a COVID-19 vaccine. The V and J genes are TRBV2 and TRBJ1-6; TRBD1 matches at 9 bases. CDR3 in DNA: TGTGCCAGCAGTGGGGGACAGGGAAGGTGGGGACCCCTCCACTTT. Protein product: CASSGGQGRWGPLHF. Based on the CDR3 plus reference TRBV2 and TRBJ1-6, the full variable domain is EPEVTQTPSHQVTQMGQEVILRCVPISNHLYFYWYRQILGQKVEFLVSFYNNEISEKSEIFDDQFSVERPDGSNFTLKIRSTKLEDSAMYFCASSGGQGRWGPLHFGNGTRLTVT.